The next 9 T cell receptor beta chains were all read from a single sample in a study of identical twins (dated by TCRdb to the mid-2010s). Receptors were amplified or captured by 5' RACE. The reads were generated on an Illumina HiSeq 2000. TCRdb took the public reads, trimmed them with fastp at Q25, ran MiXCR for clone calling and kept in-frame beta chains. Rows with a matching CDR3 protein are joined into one entry that keeps the most common DNA and genes. Recorded for this sample are around 530,000 distinct CDR3 sequences; roughly 15% of them occurred a single time. More than 0.4% of the sample is held by the ten biggest clonotypes. In addition, the sample was reused for a study of yellow fever vaccine responses in identical twins.

The sample comprised CD4+ T cells sorted from blood. The origin of the receptors is a young woman in good health.

The chain links TRBV15 to TRBJ1-1, with D possibly being TRBD1 (6 bases). V was cut by 0 bases and J by 2 bases, with 10 bases left in between. The CDR3 extends over 15 amino acids. Germline V gene sequence: CDR1 LNHNV, CDR2 YYDKDF (reference sequence). Written as DNA, the CDR3 is TGTGCCACCAGCAGAGAAACAGGGCTAAACACTGAAGCTTTCTTT. Its protein is CATSRETGLNTEAFF.

The rearrangement uses TRBV19 and TRBJ2-1; 11 bases map to TRBD2. V dropped 9 bases and J dropped 7; count of bases not matched to a gene: 14. The CDR3 loop spans 16 amino acids. Per germline, CDR1 LNHDA and CDR2 SQIVND (reference sequence). The CDR3 DNA reads as TGTGCCAGCTTGGACGGGACGGCTAGCGGGAGGAATGAGCAGTTCTTC. Encoded protein: CASLDGTASGRNEQFF.

The V and J genes are TRBV12-5 and TRBJ2-5, with D unclear. Trimming took off 3 bases at V and 0 bases at J, with 8 bases between the two ends. Germline V gives CDR1 LGHNT, CDR2 FRNRAP. There are 14 residues in the CDR3. Written as DNA, the CDR3 is TGTGCTAGTGGTTTAGGTGCGAACCAAGAGACCCAGTACTTC. As protein: CASGLGANQETQYF.

This clonotype was seen only a few times. DNA for the CDR3: TGTGCCAGCAGTACTTACCAGGTGATCCAAGAGACCCAGTACTTC. It codes for CASSTYQVIQETQYF. This chain links TRBV28 with TRBJ2-5; no reliable D call. This CDR3 contains 15 residues. CDR1 is MDHEN and CDR2 is SYDVKM in the germline V gene. Deletions cut 5 bases from V and 1 base from J, with 14 bases between.

This clonotype was recorded at least ten times. The chain joins TRBV29-1 to TRBJ2-2; 10 bases line up with TRBD2. This CDR3 has 17 amino acids. V lost 6 bases to trimming and J lost 4 bases; unmatched junction nucleotides: 14. CDR1 and CDR2 (germline): SQVTM, ANQGSEA. The CDR3 sequence: CSVSAPLAGVGTGELFF. The CDR3 nucleotides read TGCAGCGTGAGCGCCCCTCTAGCGGGAGTAGGCACCGGGGAGCTGTTTTTT.

The V call is TRBV5-1, the J call TRBJ2-7; D not resolved. CDR3 length: 15 amino acids. V lost 0 bases and J 2 bases, leaving 12 bases between the germline ends. The germline CDR1 and CDR2 sequences are SGHRS and YFSETQ. DNA for the CDR3: TGCGCCAGCAGCTTGGATCCAGATATCGCCTACGAGCAGTACTTC. Its protein product is CASSLDPDIAYEQYF.

This clonotype has more than one count but fewer than ten. The V and J genes are TRBV15 and TRBJ2-3; 11 bases match TRBD1. V shed 3 bases, J shed 5 bases, and the junction held 4 bases outside the gene matches. Germline V gene data show CDR1 as LNHNV and CDR2 as YYDKDF (reference sequence). The CDR3 covers 15 residues. CDR3 coding DNA: TGTGCCACCAGCAGGGGACAGGGGGAAGGAGATACGCAGTATTTT. Its protein is CATSRGQGEGDTQYF.

This clonotype came up a few times. The chain has TRBV4-1 and TRBJ2-7; TRBD1 matches at 10 bases. The germline CDR1 and CDR2 sequences are MGHRA and YSYEKL. V was pared by 1 base and J by 4 bases, with 10 bases of the junction left unmatched. CDR3 size: 17 residues. The CDR3 coding sequence is TGCGCCAGCAGCCAAGCGCATACCGGGACAGGGGTATACGAGCAGTACTTC. Translated, it gives CASSQAHTGTGVYEQYF.

The V call is TRBV5-6, the J call TRBJ2-1; 13 bases agree with TRBD2. The germline gives CDR1 SGHDT, CDR2 YYEEEE. Trimming at V came to 4 bases and at J to 10 bases, leaving 5 bases not matched to a gene. The CDR3 covers 14 residues. The CDR3 region has the DNA TGTGCCAGCAGCCCGGGACTAGCGGGAATGGAGCAGTTCTTC. Translation: CASSPGLAGMEQFF.